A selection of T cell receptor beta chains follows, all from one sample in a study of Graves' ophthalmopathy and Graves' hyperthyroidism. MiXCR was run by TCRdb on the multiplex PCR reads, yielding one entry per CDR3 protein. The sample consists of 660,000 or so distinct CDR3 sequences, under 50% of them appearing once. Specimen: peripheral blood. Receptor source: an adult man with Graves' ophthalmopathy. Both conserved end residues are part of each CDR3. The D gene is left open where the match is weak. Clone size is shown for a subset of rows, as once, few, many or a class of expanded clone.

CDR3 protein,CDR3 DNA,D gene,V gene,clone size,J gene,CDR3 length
CASSAVGRGRNEQYF,TGCGCCAGCAGCGCGGTCGGCAGGGGGCGCAACGAGCAGTACTTC,TRBD1,TRBV4-1,-,TRBJ2-7,15
CASSLGGGGTTDTQYF,TGTGCCAGCAGCTTAGGCGGAGGGGGGACCACAGATACGCAGTATTTT,-,TRBV11-1,-,TRBJ2-3,16
CASSLGTTSSGANVLTF,TGTGCCAGCAGCTTAGGGACAACGAGCTCTGGGGCCAACGTCCTGACTTTC,-,TRBV11-1,-,TRBJ2-6,17
CASSPPDRAYEQYF,TGTGCCAGCAGCCCCCCGGACAGGGCCTACGAGCAGTACTTC,TRBD1,TRBV7-9,many,TRBJ2-7,14
CASRPQGNSGANVLTF,TGTGCCAGCAGGCCCCAGGGAAACTCTGGGGCCAACGTCCTGACTTTC,-,TRBV24-1,few,TRBJ2-6,16
CAISEESGLPQETQYF,TGTGCCATCAGTGAGGAGTCGGGTCTCCCACAAGAGACCCAGTACTTC,-,TRBV10-3,many,TRBJ2-5,16
CSVVTETTEAF,TGCAGCGTTGTCACAGAAACCACTGAAGCTTTC,-,TRBV29-1,-,TRBJ2-6,11
CSVEFPTAGRAAYEQYF,TGCAGCGTTGAATTCCCAACAGCGGGAAGAGCTGCCTACGAGCAGTACTTC,TRBD2,TRBV29-1,many,TRBJ2-7,17
CATSEPGQGKETQYF,TGTGCCACCAGTGAGCCGGGACAGGGGAAAGAGACCCAGTACTTC,TRBD1,TRBV24-1,many,TRBJ2-5,15
CASSLDQGRETQYF,TGTGCCAGCAGCTTGGACCAGGGCCGGGAGACCCAGTACTTC,-,TRBV5-4,-,TRBJ2-5,14
CSADPRRAEAFF,TGCAGCGCGGACCCCCGGAGGGCTGAAGCTTTCTTT,-,TRBV29-1,once,TRBJ1-1,12
CASSFLQGVRTEAFF,TGTGCCAGCAGCTTTCTTCAGGGTGTTCGCACTGAAGCTTTCTTT,-,TRBV13,-,TRBJ1-1,15
CASIDRANSPLHF,TGTGCCAGCATCGACAGGGCTAATTCACCCCTCCACTTT,TRBD1,TRBV12-3/TRBV12-4,-,TRBJ1-6,13
CSVRQKDNSPLHF,TGCAGCGTTCGGCAGAAAGATAATTCACCCCTCCACTTT,-,TRBV29-1,many,TRBJ1-6,13
CASSLAGLKETQYF,TGTGCCAGCAGCTTAGCAGGACTAAAAGAGACCCAGTACTTC,-,TRBV7-9,-,TRBJ2-5,14
CASGSLAMYEQYF,TGTGCCAGCGGCTCTCTAGCGATGTACGAGCAGTACTTC,-,TRBV11-1,once,TRBJ2-7,13
CASIEGLEETQYF,TGTGCCAGCATTGAGGGGTTGGAAGAGACCCAGTACTTC,-,TRBV7-9,many,TRBJ2-5,13
CASSQDVASAQYF,TGTGCCAGCAGCCAAGATGTCGCTAGCGCGCAGTACTTC,-,TRBV9,-,TRBJ2-7,13
CASSPASKVTGANVLTF,TGTGCCAGCAGTCCAGCCTCTAAGGTTACTGGGGCCAACGTCCTGACTTTC,-,TRBV27,few,TRBJ2-6,17
CSARVDSSLNQPQHF,TGCAGTGCTAGAGTGGACAGCTCTCTCAATCAGCCCCAGCATTTT,-,TRBV20-1,many,TRBJ1-5,15
CATHTQDNPYEQYF,TGTGCCACCCATACCCAGGACAACCCCTACGAGCAGTACTTC,-,TRBV19,many,TRBJ2-7,14
CASSSISGGARETQYF,TGTGCCAGCAGCTCAATAAGCGGGGGGGCCAGGGAGACCCAGTACTTC,TRBD2,TRBV7-2,many,TRBJ2-5,16
CASSIRMDYEQYF,TGTGCCAGCAGTATACGGATGGACTACGAGCAGTACTTC,-,TRBV6-5,few,TRBJ2-7,13
CASSLGAGGFEQFF,TGTGCCAGCAGCTTAGGAGCGGGAGGGTTTGAGCAGTTCTTC,TRBD2,TRBV7-9,-,TRBJ2-1,14
CSVVRSWRGETQYF,TGCAGCGTTGTCAGGAGCTGGAGGGGAGAGACCCAGTACTTC,-,TRBV29-1,many,TRBJ2-5,14
CASIGAGNTIYF,TGTGCCAGCATAGGGGCGGGAAACACCATATATTTT,-,TRBV6-1,-,TRBJ1-3,12
CASTRTSAAGELFF,TGTGCCAGCACCAGGACTAGCGCGGCGGGGGAGCTGTTTTTT,TRBD2,TRBV2,many,TRBJ2-2,14
CASSMGLGAYERNTIYF,TGTGCCAGCAGCATGGGACTAGGGGCCTACGAGCGAAACACCATATATTTT,-,TRBV2,-,TRBJ1-3,17
CASQDRGWNSPLHF,TGTGCCAGCCAAGATCGGGGTTGGAATTCACCCCTCCACTTT,-,TRBV25-1,-,TRBJ1-6,14
CASSPRDGAYNSPLHF,TGTGCCAGCAGCCCTCGGGACGGAGCCTATAATTCACCCCTCCACTTT,-,TRBV9,many,TRBJ1-6,16
CASSHPGLPPKTQYF,TGTGCCAGCAGCCACCCGGGACTACCCCCGAAGACCCAGTACTTC,TRBD2,TRBV9,-,TRBJ2-5,15
CASCGREETGELFF,TGTGCCAGCTGTGGCAGAGAGGAGACCGGGGAGCTGTTTTTT,-,TRBV6-1,-,TRBJ2-2,14
CASSRTSGGLEQYF,TGTGCCAGCAGCCGGACTAGCGGGGGCCTCGAGCAGTACTTC,TRBD2,TRBV7-2,-,TRBJ2-7,14
CASSYSSPEKLFF,TGTGCCAGCAGTTACTCGTCCCCTGAAAAACTGTTTTTT,-,TRBV6-6,many,TRBJ1-4,13
CASSHDSGYSPYEQYF,TGTGCCAGCAGTCACGACAGTGGGTATTCGCCCTACGAGCAGTACTTC,-,TRBV6-5,few,TRBJ2-7,16
CASSPGPRDTGELFF,TGTGCCAGCAGCCCCGGGCCAAGGGACACCGGGGAGCTGTTTTTT,-,TRBV7-3,few,TRBJ2-2,15
CASSDSGTGDQPQHF,TGTGCCAGCAGTGATTCCGGGACTGGCGATCAGCCTCAGCATTTT,-,TRBV25-1,-,TRBJ1-5,15
CASSLVDWEAFF,TGTGCCAGCAGCTTAGTAGACTGGGAAGCTTTCTTT,-,TRBV11-2,-,TRBJ1-1,12
CASSEADREQPQHF,TGTGCCAGCAGTGAAGCAGACAGGGAGCAGCCCCAGCATTTT,TRBD1,TRBV10-3,-,TRBJ1-5,14
CASSSPAAFEAFF,TGTGCCAGCAGTTCCCCAGCCGCATTTGAAGCTTTCTTT,-,TRBV7-2,many,TRBJ1-1,13
CASSLGRGPSYPGELFF,TGTGCCAGCAGTTTGGGGAGGGGACCCTCATACCCCGGGGAGCTGTTTTTT,TRBD2,TRBV9,-,TRBJ2-2,17
CSAKYSGPAEAFF,TGCAGTGCCAAATACAGCGGGCCCGCTGAAGCTTTCTTT,-,TRBV20-1,-,TRBJ1-1,13
CASRWSAGTEAFF,TGTGCCAGCAGGTGGTCAGCGGGCACTGAAGCTTTCTTT,-,TRBV6-5,many,TRBJ1-1,13
CASSNRGDGYTF,TGTGCCAGTAGTAACAGGGGCGACGGCTACACCTTC,TRBD1,TRBV19,many,TRBJ1-2,12
CASSVAGDGNTIYF,TGTGCCAGCAGCGTAGCCGGGGATGGAAACACCATATATTTT,-,TRBV9,many,TRBJ1-3,14
CASTGGGGGYTF,TGTGCCAGTACGGGTGGGGGAGGTGGCTACACCTTC,-,TRBV10-3,many,TRBJ1-2,12
CASSRRDNSYEQYF,TGTGCCAGCAGCCGCCGGGACAACTCCTACGAGCAGTACTTC,-,TRBV7-9,many,TRBJ2-7,14
CSVEVGTETQYF,TGCAGCGTTGAAGTCGGGACAGAGACCCAGTACTTC,-,TRBV29-1,once,TRBJ2-5,12
CATSDPGPQETQYF,TGTGCCACCAGTGATCCCGGGCCCCAAGAGACCCAGTACTTC,-,TRBV24-1,-,TRBJ2-5,14
CASSLAGLTNTGELFF,TGCGCCAGCAGCTTGGCCGGGCTGACGAACACCGGGGAGCTGTTTTTT,-,TRBV5-1,-,TRBJ2-2,16
CAGSLKGYSNQPQHF,TGTGCCGGCAGTTTAAAGGGATATAGCAATCAGCCCCAGCATTTT,-,TRBV12-3/TRBV12-4,-,TRBJ1-5,15
CSARDNLAGELFF,TGCAGTGCTAGAGATAACCTGGCCGGGGAGCTGTTTTTT,-,TRBV20-1,few,TRBJ2-2,13
CASSGRGSSQETQYF,TGTGCCAGCAGCGGCAGGGGTTCCTCGCAAGAGACCCAGTACTTC,-,TRBV2,many,TRBJ2-5,15
CASSQVWGIDTEAFF,TGTGCCAGCAGCCAAGTATGGGGGATAGACACTGAAGCTTTCTTT,-,TRBV3-1,-,TRBJ1-1,15